This T cell receptor (beta chain) is drawn from a study of blood T cell repertoires in COVID-19. Study in general: Samples representing acute and convalescent COVID-19 were sourced from the United States, Italy and Spain.

The length of the CDR3 is 15 residues. V was pared by 1 base and J by 4 bases, with 12 bases between. The germline V gene encodes CDR1 SGHVS and CDR2 FQNEAQ. Libraries were prepared by immunoSEQ multiplex PCR; TCRdb keeps only in-frame clonotypes and omits some of them. The table lists about 48,000 clones, roughly 85% of them singletons. The TCR originated in a woman aged 80 or older with acute or convalescent COVID-19. Sequenced input: peripheral blood. The genes are TRBV7-8 and TRBJ2-3, with D perhaps TRBD2 (7 bases). The CDR3 reads CASSLVGGLPDTQYF. As DNA, the CDR3 is TGTGCCAGCAGCTTAGTCGGGGGGCTACCAGATACGCAGTATTTT.